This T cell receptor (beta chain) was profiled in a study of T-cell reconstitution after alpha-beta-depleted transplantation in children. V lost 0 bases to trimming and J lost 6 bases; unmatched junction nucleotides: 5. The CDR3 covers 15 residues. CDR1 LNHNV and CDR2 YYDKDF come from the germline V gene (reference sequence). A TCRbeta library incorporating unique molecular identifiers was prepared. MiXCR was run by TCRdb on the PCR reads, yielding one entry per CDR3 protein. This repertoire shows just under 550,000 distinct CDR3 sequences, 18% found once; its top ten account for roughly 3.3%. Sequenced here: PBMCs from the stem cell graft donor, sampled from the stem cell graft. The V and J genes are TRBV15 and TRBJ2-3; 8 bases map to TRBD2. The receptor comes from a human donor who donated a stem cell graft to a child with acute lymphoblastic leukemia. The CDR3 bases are TGTGCCACCAGCAGAGATTGGGGACTAGTGGATACGCAGTATTTT. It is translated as CATSRDWGLVDTQYF.